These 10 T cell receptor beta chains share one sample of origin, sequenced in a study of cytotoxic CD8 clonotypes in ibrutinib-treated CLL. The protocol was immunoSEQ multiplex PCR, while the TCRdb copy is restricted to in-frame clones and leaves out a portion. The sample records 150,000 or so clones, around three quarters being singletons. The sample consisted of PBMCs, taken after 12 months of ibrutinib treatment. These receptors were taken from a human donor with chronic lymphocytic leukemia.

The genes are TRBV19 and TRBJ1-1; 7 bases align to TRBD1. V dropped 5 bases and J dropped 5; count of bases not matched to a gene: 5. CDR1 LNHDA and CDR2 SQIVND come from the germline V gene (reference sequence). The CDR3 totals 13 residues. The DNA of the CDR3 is TGTGCCAGTAGTCTGACAGGGCGGACTGAAGCTTTCTTT. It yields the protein CASSLTGRTEAFF. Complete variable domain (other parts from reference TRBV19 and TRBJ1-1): DGGITQSPKYLFRKEGQNVTLSCEQNLNHDAMYWYRQDPGQGLRLIYYSQIVNDFQKGDIAEGYSVSREKKESFPLTVTSAQKNPTAFYLCASSLTGRTEAFFGQGTRLTVV.

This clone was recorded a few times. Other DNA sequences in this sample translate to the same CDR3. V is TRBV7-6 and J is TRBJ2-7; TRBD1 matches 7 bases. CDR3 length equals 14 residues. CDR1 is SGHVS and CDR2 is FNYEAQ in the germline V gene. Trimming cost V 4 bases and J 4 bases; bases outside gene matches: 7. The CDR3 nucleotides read TGTGCCAGCAGCTCACGACAGGGCGGTTACGAGCAGTACTTC. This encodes CASSSRQGGYEQYF.

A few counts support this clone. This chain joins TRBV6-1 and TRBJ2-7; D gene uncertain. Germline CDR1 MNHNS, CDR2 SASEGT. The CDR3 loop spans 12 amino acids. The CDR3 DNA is TGTGCCAGCAGTGAACATGTACATCCAACCAGGGTC. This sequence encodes CASSEHVHPTRV.

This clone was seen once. CDR3 sequence reads: CAWTRAGVSNEQFF. The DNA of the CDR3 is TGTGCCTGGACGAGGGCGGGAGTAAGTAATGAGCAGTTCTTC. The chain uses TRBV30 and TRBJ2-1; TRBD2 matches 7 bases. CDR1 GTSNPN and CDR2 SVGIG come from the germline V gene (reference sequence). The ends lost 4 bases at V and 7 bases at J; junction bases unmatched: 10. The CDR3 sequence is 14 residues long. Using reference TRBV30 and TRBJ2-1 for the parts outside the CDR3, the full variable domain is SQTIHQWPATLVQPVGSPLSLECTVEGTSNPNLYWYRQAAGRGLQLLFYSVGIGQISSEVPQNLSASRPQDRQFILSSKKLLLSDSGFYLCAWTRAGVSNEQFFGPGTRLTVL.

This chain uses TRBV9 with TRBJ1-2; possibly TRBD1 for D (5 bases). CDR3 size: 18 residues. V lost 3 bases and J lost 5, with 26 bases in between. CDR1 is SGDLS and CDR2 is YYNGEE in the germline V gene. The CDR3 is CASSETPLKQNGGYGYTF. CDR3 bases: TGTGCCAGCAGCGAGACCCCTTTAAAACAAAACGGGGGGTATGGCTACACCTTC.

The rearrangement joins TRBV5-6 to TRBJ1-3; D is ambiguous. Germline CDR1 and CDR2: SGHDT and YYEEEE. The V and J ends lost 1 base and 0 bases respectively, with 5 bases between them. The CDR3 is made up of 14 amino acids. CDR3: CASSLMSSGNTIYF. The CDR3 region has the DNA TGTGCCAGCAGCTTGATGAGCTCTGGAAACACCATATATTTT.

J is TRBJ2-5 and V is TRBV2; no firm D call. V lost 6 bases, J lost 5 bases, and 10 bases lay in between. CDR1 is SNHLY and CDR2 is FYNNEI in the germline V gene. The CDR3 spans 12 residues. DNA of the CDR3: TGTGCCAGCAGAGGTAACGGTGAGACCCAGTACTTC. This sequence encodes CASRGNGETQYF.

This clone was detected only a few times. CDR3 sequence (DNA): TGTGCCAGCAGTATCTATTTAGAGGGACTAGCGGGAGCCCACTACGAGCAGTACTTC. As protein: CASSIYLEGLAGAHYEQYF. This rearrangement joins TRBV28 to TRBJ2-7; 14 nucleotides line up with TRBD2. In germline, CDR1 is MDHEN, CDR2 SYDVKM. This CDR3 has 19 residues. The V gene end was trimmed by 5 bases and the J gene end by 3 bases; junction bases not matched to a gene: 15.

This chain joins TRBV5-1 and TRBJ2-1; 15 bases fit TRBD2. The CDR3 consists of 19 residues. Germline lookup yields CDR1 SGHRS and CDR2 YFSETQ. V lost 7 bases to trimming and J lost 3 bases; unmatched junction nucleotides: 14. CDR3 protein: CASRGRTSGREGNYNEQFF. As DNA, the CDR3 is TGCGCCAGCCGGGGGAGGACTAGCGGGAGGGAGGGAAACTACAATGAGCAGTTCTTC.

CDR3 in amino acids: CASSLLRNTEAFF. The CDR3 DNA reads TGTGCCAGCAGCTTGCTGCGCAACACTGAAGCTTTCTTT. The rearrangement uses TRBV5-6 and TRBJ1-1; D not certain. The CDR3 sequence is 13 residues long. Per germline, CDR1 SGHDT and CDR2 YYEEEE. Trimming pared 1 base from V and 2 bases from J, leaving 6 bases between.